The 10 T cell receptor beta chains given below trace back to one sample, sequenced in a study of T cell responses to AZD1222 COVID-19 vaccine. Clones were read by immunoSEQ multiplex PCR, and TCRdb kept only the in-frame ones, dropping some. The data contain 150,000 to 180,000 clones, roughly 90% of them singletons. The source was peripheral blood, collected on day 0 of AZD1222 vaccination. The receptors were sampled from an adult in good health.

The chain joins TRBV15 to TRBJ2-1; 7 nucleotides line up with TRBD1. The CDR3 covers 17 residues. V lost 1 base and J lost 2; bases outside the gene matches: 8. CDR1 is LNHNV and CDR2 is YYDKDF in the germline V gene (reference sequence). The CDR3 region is CATSRGGGQATYNEQFF. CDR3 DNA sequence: TGTGCCACCAGCAGAGGGGGCGGACAGGCCACCTACAATGAGCAGTTCTTC.

CDR3 coding DNA: TGTGCCACCAGTGGGGGTGGGGAGGGTCAGCCCCAGCATTTT. Encoded protein: CATSGGGEGQPQHF. The chain joins TRBV24-1 to TRBJ1-5; no reliable D call. The CDR3 is 14 residues long. CDR1 and CDR2 (germline): KGHDR, SFDVKD. Trimming removed 5 bases from V and 6 bases from J, with 13 bases in between.

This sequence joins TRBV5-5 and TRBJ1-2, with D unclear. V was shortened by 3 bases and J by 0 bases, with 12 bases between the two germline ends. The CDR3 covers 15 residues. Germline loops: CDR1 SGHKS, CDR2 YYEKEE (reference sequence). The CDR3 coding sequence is TGTGCCAGCAGCTGGGCGGAGGGTACTAACTATGGCTACACCTTC. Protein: CASSWAEGTNYGYTF.

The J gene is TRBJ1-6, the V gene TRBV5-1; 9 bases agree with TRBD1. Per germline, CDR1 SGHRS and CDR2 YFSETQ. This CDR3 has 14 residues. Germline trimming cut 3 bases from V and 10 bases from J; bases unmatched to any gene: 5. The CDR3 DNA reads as TGCGCCAGCAGCTGGGGACAGGGAAGATCACCCCTCCACTTT. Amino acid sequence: CASSWGQGRSPLHF.

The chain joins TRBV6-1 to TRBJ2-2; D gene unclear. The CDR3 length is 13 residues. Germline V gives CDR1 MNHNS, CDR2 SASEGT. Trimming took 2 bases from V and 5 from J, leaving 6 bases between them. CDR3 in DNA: TGTGCCAGCAGTGAAAAGGGAACCGGGGAGCTGTTTTTT. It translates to CASSEKGTGELFF.

The CDR3 region is CSVHMAVGFAGGYTF. CDR3 DNA sequence: TGCAGCGTTCATATGGCAGTCGGGTTCGCTGGTGGCTACACCTTC. This sequence joins TRBV29-1 and TRBJ1-2; D unresolved. The V and J ends lost 5 bases and 7 bases respectively, with 23 bases between them. The V gene's germline CDR1 is SQVTM and CDR2 ANQGSEA. CDR3 size: 15 residues.

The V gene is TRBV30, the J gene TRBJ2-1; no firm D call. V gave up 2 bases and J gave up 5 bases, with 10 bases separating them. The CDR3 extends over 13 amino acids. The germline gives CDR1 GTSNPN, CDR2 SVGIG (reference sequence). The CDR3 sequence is CAWSLTLNNEQFF. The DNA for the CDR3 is TGTGCCTGGAGTTTGACTCTCAACAATGAGCAGTTCTTC. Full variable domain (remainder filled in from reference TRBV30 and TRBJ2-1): SQTIHQWPATLVQPVGSPLSLECTVEGTSNPNLYWYRQAAGRGLQLLFYSVGIGQISSEVPQNLSASRPQDRQFILSSKKLLLSDSGFYLCAWSLTLNNEQFFGPGTRLTVL.

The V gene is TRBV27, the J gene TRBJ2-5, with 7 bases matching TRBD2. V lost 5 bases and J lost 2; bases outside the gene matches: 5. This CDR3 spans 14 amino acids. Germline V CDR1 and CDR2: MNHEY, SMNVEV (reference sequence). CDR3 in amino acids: CASSPLGGQETQYF. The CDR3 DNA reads TGTGCCAGCAGTCCCTTGGGAGGGCAAGAGACCCAGTACTTC.

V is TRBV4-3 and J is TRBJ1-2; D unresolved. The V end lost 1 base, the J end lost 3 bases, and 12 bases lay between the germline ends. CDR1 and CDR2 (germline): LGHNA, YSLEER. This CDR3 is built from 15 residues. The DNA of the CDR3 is TGCGCCAGCAGCCAAGCGGGGATCGAAGACTATGGCTACACCTTC. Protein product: CASSQAGIEDYGYTF.

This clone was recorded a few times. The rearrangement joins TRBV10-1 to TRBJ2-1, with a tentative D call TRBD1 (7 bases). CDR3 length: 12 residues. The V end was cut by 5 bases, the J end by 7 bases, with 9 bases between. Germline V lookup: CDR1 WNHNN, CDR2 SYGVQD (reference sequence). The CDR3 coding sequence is TGCGCCAGCAGTTCAGGGGGGAATGAGCAGTTCTTC. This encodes CASSSGGNEQFF.